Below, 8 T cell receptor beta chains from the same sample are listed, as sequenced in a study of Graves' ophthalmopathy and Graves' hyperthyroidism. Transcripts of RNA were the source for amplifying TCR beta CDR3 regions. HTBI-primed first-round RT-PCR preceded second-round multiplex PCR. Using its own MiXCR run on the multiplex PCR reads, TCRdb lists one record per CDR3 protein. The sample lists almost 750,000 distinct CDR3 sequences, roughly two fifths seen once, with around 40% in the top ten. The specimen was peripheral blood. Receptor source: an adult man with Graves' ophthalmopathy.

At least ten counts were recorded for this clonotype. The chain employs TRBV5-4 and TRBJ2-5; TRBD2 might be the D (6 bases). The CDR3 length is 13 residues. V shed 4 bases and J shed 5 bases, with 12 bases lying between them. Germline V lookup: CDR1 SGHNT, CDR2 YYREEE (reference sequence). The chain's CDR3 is CASSNSGRETQYF. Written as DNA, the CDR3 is TGTGCCAGCAGCAACAGCGGGCGGGAGACCCAGTACTTC.

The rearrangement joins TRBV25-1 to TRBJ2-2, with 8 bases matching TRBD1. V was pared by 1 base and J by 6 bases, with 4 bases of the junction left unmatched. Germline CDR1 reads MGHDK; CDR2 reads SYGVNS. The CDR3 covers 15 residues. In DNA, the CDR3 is TGTGCCAGCAGTGAATTGGACAGGGATTCCGGGGAGCTGTTTTTT. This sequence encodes CASSELDRDSGELFF.

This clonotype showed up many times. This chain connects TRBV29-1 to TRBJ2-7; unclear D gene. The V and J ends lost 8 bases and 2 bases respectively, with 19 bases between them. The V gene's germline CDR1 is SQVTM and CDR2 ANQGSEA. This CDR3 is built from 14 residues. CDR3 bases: TGCAGCACTTCCGGAGACATGAGCCCCTACGAGCAGTACTTC. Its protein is CSTSGDMSPYEQYF.

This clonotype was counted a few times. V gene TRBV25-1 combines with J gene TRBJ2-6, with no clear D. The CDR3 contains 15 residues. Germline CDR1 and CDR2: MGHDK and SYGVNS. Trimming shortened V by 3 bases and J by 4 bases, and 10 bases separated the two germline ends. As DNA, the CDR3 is TGTGCCAGCAGTGATAGTGCCGTGGGGGCCAACGTCCTGACTTTC. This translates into CASSDSAVGANVLTF.

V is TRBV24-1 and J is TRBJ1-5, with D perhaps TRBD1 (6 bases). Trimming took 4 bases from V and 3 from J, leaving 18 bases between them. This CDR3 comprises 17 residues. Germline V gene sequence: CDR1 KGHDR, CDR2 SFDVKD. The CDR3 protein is CATSDPGTRGLNQPQHF. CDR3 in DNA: TGTGCCACCAGTGACCCAGGGACAAGGGGACTCAATCAGCCCCAGCATTTT.

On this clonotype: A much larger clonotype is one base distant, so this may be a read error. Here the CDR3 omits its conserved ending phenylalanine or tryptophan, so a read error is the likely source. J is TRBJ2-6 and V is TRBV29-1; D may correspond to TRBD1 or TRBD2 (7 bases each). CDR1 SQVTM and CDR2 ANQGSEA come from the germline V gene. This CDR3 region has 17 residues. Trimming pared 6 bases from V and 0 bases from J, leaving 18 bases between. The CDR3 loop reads CSVPRGGGNSGANVLTS. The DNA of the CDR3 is TGCAGCGTGCCCAGGGGGGGCGGCAACTCTGGGGCCAACGTCCTGACTTCC.

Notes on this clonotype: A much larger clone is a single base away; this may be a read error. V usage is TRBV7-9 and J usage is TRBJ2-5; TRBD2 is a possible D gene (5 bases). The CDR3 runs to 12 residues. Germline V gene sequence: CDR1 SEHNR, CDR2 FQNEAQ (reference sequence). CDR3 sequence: CAIERLQGTQYF. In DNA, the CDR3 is TGTGCCATCGAGCGGCTCCAAGGGACCCAGTACTTC. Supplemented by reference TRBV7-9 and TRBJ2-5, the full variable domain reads DTGVSQNPRHKITKRGQNVTFRCDPISEHNRLYWYRQTLGQGPEFLTYFQNEAQLEKSRLLSDRFSAERPKGSFSTLEIQRTEQGDSAMYLCAIERLQGTQYFGPGTRLLVL.

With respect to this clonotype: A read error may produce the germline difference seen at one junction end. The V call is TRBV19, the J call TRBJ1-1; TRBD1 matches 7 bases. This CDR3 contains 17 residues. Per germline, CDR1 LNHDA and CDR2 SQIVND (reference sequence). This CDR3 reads CASSFRTGRTWGTEALF. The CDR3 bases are TGTGCCAGTAGTTTTCGGACAGGTAGAACCTGGGGGACTGAAGCTCTCTTT.